Following are 16 T cell receptor beta chains from one sample sequenced in a study of vaccination effects on CD4 cells after COVID-19. TCRdb keeps only in-frame clones here, not all; method: immunoSEQ multiplex PCR. The profile shows under 55,000 clones, under 80% of them singletons. Their recognized antigens are unknown. The authors isolated CD4+ T cells after approximately 9 days of culture. Each person got two doses of an mRNA SARS-CoV-2 vaccine, BNT162b2 or mRNA-1273. The sample was CD4+ T cells from PBMCs cultured without peptide, taken after COVID-19 vaccination. The receptors derive from a human donor who received a COVID-19 vaccine.

The chain employs TRBV3-1 (or the pseudogene TRBV3-2) and TRBJ2-2; 13 bases are a match to TRBD2. The germline gives CDR1 LGHDT, CDR2 YNNKEL (reference sequence). Trimming took 10 bases from V and 6 from J; bases not matched to a gene: 5. The CDR3 contains 14 residues. The CDR3 spells CATGLAGAAGELFF. CDR3 nucleotide sequence: TGTGCCACAGGACTAGCGGGAGCGGCCGGGGAGCTGTTTTTT.

This clone was seen a single time. This chain uses TRBV7-9 with TRBJ1-2, with no clear D. Trimming took 3 bases from V and 6 from J, leaving 8 bases between them. The germline gives CDR1 SEHNR, CDR2 FQNEAQ (reference sequence). This CDR3 region has 12 residues. For the CDR3, the DNA is TGTGCCAGCAGCTTGGCAAGTCATGGCTACACCTTC. Protein sequence: CASSLASHGYTF.

This clone turned up a few times. V is TRBV2 and J is TRBJ2-1; TRBD1 is a possible D gene (7 bases). The CDR3 runs 15 residues. CDR1 is SNHLY and CDR2 is FYNNEI in the germline V gene. Trimming shortened V by 7 bases and J by 3 bases, and 16 bases separated the two germline ends. The CDR3 spells CASTGGQLLYNEQFF. In DNA, the CDR3 is TGTGCCAGCACCGGGGGACAGTTACTCTACAATGAGCAGTTCTTC.

This clone has a handful of counts. V usage is TRBV14 and J usage is TRBJ2-5, with 7 positions matching TRBD1. The CDR3 length is 15 residues. Trimming removed 4 bases from V and 6 bases from J; junction bases left unmatched: 11. Looked up from germline, CDR1 is SGHDN and CDR2 is FVKESK. The CDR3 nucleotides read TGTGCCAGCAGCCTTAGGACAGGAATGGGTCAGACCCAGTACTTC. This encodes CASSLRTGMGQTQYF.

The CDR3 DNA is TGTGCCAGTAGACGGGACAGAATACAAAATCAGCCCCAGCATTTT. Amino acids: CASRRDRIQNQPQHF. This chain joins TRBV19 and TRBJ1-5; 7 bases agree with TRBD1. The CDR3 sequence is 15 residues long. CDR1 is LNHDA, CDR2 SQIVND, per germline (reference sequence). The ends lost 6 bases at V and 4 bases at J; junction bases unmatched: 9.

The chain employs TRBV4-2 and TRBJ1-1, with a possible D match to TRBD1 (5 bases). CDR1 and CDR2 (germline): LGHNA, YNFKEQ. Trimming took 4 bases from V and 1 from J, leaving 13 bases between them. This CDR3 is built from 15 residues. The CDR3 loop reads CASSRGEEGNTEAFF. As DNA, the CDR3 is TGTGCCAGCAGCCGAGGGGAAGAGGGGAACACTGAAGCTTTCTTT.

V is TRBV12-3 or TRBV12-4 and J is TRBJ2-5; D is unresolved. The CDR3 totals 11 residues. Between the trimmed V and J ends, which lost 3 bases and 5 bases, there was a span of 4 bases. CDR3 amino acids: CASSFEETQYF. Here the CDR3 DNA reads TGTGCCAGCAGTTTTGAGGAGACCCAGTACTTC.

The chain carries TRBV18 and TRBJ2-7, with 7 bases aligning to TRBD1. Germline CDR1 and CDR2: KGHSH and LQKENI. The V segment lost 4 bases and the J segment 5 bases; nucleotides outside the gene matches: 8. The CDR3 length is 14 residues. DNA of the CDR3: TGTGCCAGCTCACGGGACAGTCAATTTGACGAGCAGTACTTC. Residues: CASSRDSQFDEQYF. Full variable domain (remainder filled in from reference TRBV18 and TRBJ2-7): NAGVMQNPRHLVRRRGQEARLRCSPMKGHSHVYWYRQLPEEGLKFMVYLQKENIIDESGMPKERFSAEFPKEGPSILRIQQVVRGDSAAYFCASSRDSQFDEQYFGPGTRLTVT.

The genes are TRBV18 and TRBJ1-4; D gene unclear. V lost 3 bases and J 11 bases, leaving 10 bases between the germline ends. The CDR3 totals 12 residues. CDR1 is KGHSH and CDR2 is LQKENI in the germline V gene. The CDR3 region is CASSPDDIKLFF. DNA for the CDR3: TGTGCCAGCTCACCCGACGACATTAAACTGTTTTTT.

The table lists this clone with a count of one. The chain links TRBV29-1 to TRBJ2-7, with 12 bases fitting TRBD2. V was pared by 6 bases and J by 6 bases, with 3 bases of the junction left unmatched. Germline-derived CDR1 and CDR2 are SQVTM and ANQGSEA. This CDR3 comprises 12 residues. In DNA, the CDR3 is TGCAGCGTCGGACTAGCGGGAATCGAGCAGTACTTC. It yields the protein CSVGLAGIEQYF.

The chain has TRBV5-1 and TRBJ1-1, with D tentatively TRBD1 (5 bases). CDR1 is SGHRS and CDR2 is YFSETQ in the germline V gene. The CDR3 loop spans 14 amino acids. Trimming left V 0 bases short and J 2 bases short, with 8 bases between. CDR3 coding DNA: TGCGCCAGCAGCTTGGGACAGAGCAACACTGAAGCTTTCTTT. Its translation: CASSLGQSNTEAFF.

The chain combines TRBV4-2 with TRBJ2-2; D remains ambiguous. V was trimmed by 0 bases and J by 0 bases, leaving 5 bases between them. Germline-derived CDR1 and CDR2 are LGHNA and YNFKEQ. This CDR3 is built from 15 residues. The CDR3 sequence is CASSQERSNTGELFF. In DNA, the CDR3 is TGTGCCAGCAGCCAAGAACGTTCGAACACCGGGGAGCTGTTTTTT.

This clone was picked up one time. This rearrangement joins TRBV5-8 to TRBJ2-1; no reliable D call. Germline CDR1 is SGHTS and CDR2 is YDEGEE. This CDR3 has 16 residues. The V gene lost 4 bases and the J gene lost 3 bases, with 17 bases spanning the gap. In DNA form, the CDR3 reads TGTGCCAGCAGCCCCGGGCTGTCGGTTGGCTACAATGAGCAGTTCTTC. As protein: CASSPGLSVGYNEQFF. Complete variable domain (other parts from reference TRBV5-8 and TRBJ2-1): EAGVTQSPTHLIKTRGQQATLRCSPISGHTSVYWYQQALGLGLQFLLWYDEGEERNRGNFPPRFSGRQFPNYSSELNVNALELEDSALYLCASSPGLSVGYNEQFFGPGTRLTVL.

CDR3 loop: CASSSPGLSTDTQYF. The CDR3 coding sequence is TGTGCCAGCAGCTCCCCGGGGTTGTCCACAGATACGCAGTATTTT. This chain joins TRBV5-6 and TRBJ2-3; D might be TRBD2 (5 bases). The CDR3 is 15 amino acids. V lost 3 bases, J lost 2 bases, and 13 bases lay in between. Germline V CDR1 and CDR2: SGHDT, YYEEEE.

A few counts support this clone. The chain uses TRBV19 and TRBJ1-2; D unresolved. Germline V CDR1 and CDR2: LNHDA, SQIVND (reference sequence). The CDR3 is 14 amino acids. V lost 4 bases and J lost 6, with 15 bases in between. The CDR3 sequence is CASSRSSRSDGYTF. The DNA for the CDR3 is TGTGCCAGTAGTAGGAGCAGTAGGTCGGATGGCTACACCTTC. Filled out from reference TRBV19 and TRBJ1-2, the complete variable domain reads DGGITQSPKYLFRKEGQNVTLSCEQNLNHDAMYWYRQDPGQGLRLIYYSQIVNDFQKGDIAEGYSVSREKKESFPLTVTSAQKNPTAFYLCASSRSSRSDGYTFGSGTRLTVV.

The V and J genes are TRBV11-1 and TRBJ1-2, with D tentatively TRBD1 (5 bases). Trimming removed 0 bases at V and 5 bases at J, with 13 bases between. Germline loops: CDR1 SGHAT, CDR2 FQDESV (reference sequence). The CDR3 sequence is 15 residues long. CDR3 sequence (DNA): TGTGCCAGCAGCTTAGCGCAGGGAATTGCTTATGGCTACACCTTC. Residues: CASSLAQGIAYGYTF.